This TCR beta chain was identified in a study of T cells after yellow fever vaccination. Study-wide results and limits: In post-booster samples, most primary-vaccination clones reappeared (about 95% CD4, roughly 90% CD8). Across the CD4 and CD8 compartments, a small share of clonotypes was present in both.

This clonotype has at least ten counts. No antigen is known for it. V gave up 6 bases and J gave up 6 bases, with 19 bases separating them. CDR3 length: 15 amino acids. For TCR, cDNA came from 5'RACE template switching, which added a universal primer site and UMIs. In TCRdb, the 5' RACE reads were re-called with MiXCR into one record per CDR3 protein. There are approximately 70,000 distinct CDR3 sequences in the sample; approximately 6.1% occur only once, and under 45% lies in the top ten. The chain combines TRBV12-3 or TRBV12-4 with TRBJ2-3, with D maybe TRBD1 (7 bases). The clonotype was recovered from a man aged 18 to 30 who received the YFV17D yellow fever vaccine. Sequences were derived from CD8+ T cells sorted from PBMCs, sampled roughly 46 days after the first yellow fever vaccination. The CDR3 protein is CASRQGGLSGDTQYF. The CDR3 DNA reads as TGTGCCAGCAGGCAGGGGGGCCTGTCAGGGGATACGCAGTATTTT.